What follows are 12 T cell receptor beta chains derived from one specimen sequenced in a study of tumor and adjacent non-tumor tissue in lung cancer (dated 2018 in TCRdb). Library preparation was by multiplex PCR. The instrument was an Illumina HiSeq 2500. TCRbeta libraries were constructed through three rounds of nested PCR with primers (Table S4) according to protocols modified from ARM-PCR. TCRdb passed the public sequencing reads through fastp at Q25 and MiXCR, retaining productive beta sequences. Records with the same CDR3 protein are collapsed into one entry carrying the most frequent genes and DNA. The sample table lists 90,000 to 100,000 distinct CDR3 sequences, 75% to 85% of them with a count of one. The leading ten clones occupy approximately 28% of the sample. Bulk unsorted tissue served as the source for RNA extraction, and RNA quality was assessed using a NanoDrop ND-1000 and an Agilent 2100. Normal lung samples were distant non-tumor tissue taken more than 3 cm from the tumor edge.

The source material was distant non-tumor lung tissue. The source of these receptors is a man in his fifties or sixties with small cell lung cancer.

The chain carries TRBV11-2 and TRBJ2-7; the D is unclear. This CDR3 region has 14 residues. The germline V gene has CDR1 SGHAT and CDR2 FQNNGV. Trimming removed 6 bases from V and 3 bases from J, with 15 bases in between. CDR3 coding DNA: TGTGCCAGCAGTATAGAAGTCGGAGACTACGAGCAGTACTTC. It encodes CASSIEVGDYEQYF.

This clonotype came up a few times. The V and J genes are TRBV11-1 and TRBJ2-7; D is possibly TRBD1 or TRBD2 (5 bases each). This CDR3 has 16 amino acids. Deletions cut 4 bases from V and 6 bases from J, with 22 bases between. Germline V lookup: CDR1 SGHAT, CDR2 FQDESV (reference sequence). The CDR3 loop reads CASSYLSSGAACEQYF. In nucleotides, the CDR3 is TGTGCCAGCAGCTATCTCTCTTCCGGGGCTGCGTGCGAGCAGTACTTC.

Points on this clonotype: One junction end disagrees with the germline gene, perhaps due to a read error. The CDR3 here is CASTSMGPSGNAIYF. For the CDR3, the DNA is TGTGCCAGCACCAGCATGGGACCCTCTGGAAACGCCATATATTTT. This chain uses TRBV6-5 with TRBJ1-3; TRBD1 is a possible D gene (5 bases). The CDR3 has 15 residues. CDR1 and CDR2 (germline): MNHEY, SVGAGI.

Comment on this clonotype: One end of the junction fails to match germline, which may point to a read error. The chain has TRBV5-6 and TRBJ1-1; possibly TRBD1 for D (6 bases). The CDR3 sequence is 16 residues long. Germline loops: CDR1 SGHDT, CDR2 YYEEEE. CDR3 in DNA: TGCGCCAGCAGCTTGGCCTCCAGGACAGCGAACTCTGAAGCTTTCTTT. Protein product: CASSLASRTANSEAFF.

About this clonotype itself: Given the absence of the conserved phenylalanine or tryptophan at the CDR3 end, a read error is likely. The V and J genes are TRBV4-1 and TRBJ2-7, with D unresolved. This CDR3 is 14 amino acids long. Germline values: CDR1 MGHRA, CDR2 YSYEKL. The CDR3 loop reads CASSLEIATYEQYL. DNA for the CDR3: TGCGCTAGCAGCCTGGAGATAGCTACCTACGAGCAGTACCTC.

With regard to this clonotype: This may be a read error: a much more frequent sequence differs by one nucleotide. The chain is built from TRBV24-1 and TRBJ1-4; unclear D gene. Germline-derived CDR1 and CDR2 are KGHDR and SFDVKD. The CDR3 length is 13 residues. V was pared by 2 bases and J by 4 bases, with 4 bases between. The CDR3 spells CATSDSHNEKLFF. DNA for the CDR3: TGTGCCACCAGTGATTCCCATAATGAAAAACTGTTTTTT.

On this clonotype: This may be a read error, as it is one base from a much larger clone. The V gene is TRBV5-1, the J gene TRBJ1-1, with a weak D call TRBD1 (5 bases). The CDR3 extends over 14 amino acids. Germline V gives CDR1 SGHRS, CDR2 YFSETQ. The V and J ends lost 4 bases and 1 base respectively, with 11 bases between them. The CDR3 DNA is TGCGCCAGCAGCCTGACAGTTCAGAACACTGAAGCTTTCTTT. Translation gives CASSLTVQNTEAFF.

A remark on this clonotype: This may be a read error: a much more frequent sequence differs by one nucleotide. This sequence joins TRBV20-1 and TRBJ1-5; possibly TRBD1 for D (5 bases). With 1 base removed from V and 6 bases from J, the gap between germline ends came to 19 bases. The V gene's germline CDR1 is DFQATT and CDR2 SNEGSKA (reference sequence). The CDR3 runs 16 residues. The CDR3 here is CSARVASGTITQPQHF. CDR3 nucleotide sequence: TGCAGTGCTAGAGTAGCAAGCGGGACGATCACTCAGCCCCAGCATTTT.

Worth noting for this clonotype: Germline is not matched at one junction end, which may reflect a read error. The genes are TRBV7-9 and TRBJ1-5; no firm D call. This CDR3 contains 15 residues. CDR1 SEHNR and CDR2 FQNEAQ come from the germline V gene (reference sequence). The CDR3: CASSNAGRGIQPQPF. The CDR3 nucleotides are TGTGCCAGTAGCAACGCCGGGCGCGGCATTCAGCCCCAGCCTTTT. Complete variable domain (other parts from reference TRBV7-9 and TRBJ1-5): DTGVSQNPRHKITKRGQNVTFRCDPISEHNRLYWYRQTLGQGPEFLTYFQNEAQLEKSRLLSDRFSAERPKGSFSTLEIQRTEQGDSAMYLCASSNAGRGIQPQPFGDGTRLSIL.

This chain uses TRBV28 with TRBJ1-4; no reliable D call. The V gene's germline CDR1 is MDHEN and CDR2 SYDVKM. V was trimmed by 10 bases and J by 3 bases, leaving 27 bases between them. The CDR3 loop spans 18 amino acids. This CDR3 reads CATSPLFLPRAPNEKLFF. CDR3 coding DNA: TGTGCCACCAGCCCGCTCTTTCTCCCCCGGGCACCTAATGAAAAACTGTTTTTT.

This sequence joins TRBV6-5 and TRBJ2-4, with D perhaps matching TRBD1 or TRBD2 (5 bases each). CDR1 MNHEY and CDR2 SVGAGI come from the germline V gene. The CDR3 has 14 residues. Trimming left V 5 bases short and J 6 bases short, with 14 bases between. The CDR3 DNA is TGTGCCAGCAGTCTCACGGGGACCAGAAACATTCAGTACTTC. Residues: CASSLTGTRNIQYF.

This clonotype has ten or more counts. CDR3 loop: CASSYSSPYEQYV. CDR3 bases: TGTGCCAGCAGTTACTCGAGCCCCTACGAGCAGTACGTC. V usage is TRBV6-2 or TRBV6-3 and J usage is TRBJ2-7, with D uncertain. CDR3 size: 13 residues. V was cut by 0 bases and J by 2 bases, with 5 bases left in between. The V gene's germline CDR1 is MNHEY and CDR2 SVGEGT.